The next 26 T cell receptor beta chains were all read from a single sample in a study of blood T cells in healthy people across ages. With a J-beta primer mix and a sample-barcoded 5' primer, a second PCR ran 7 to 11 cycles. From the 5' RACE reads, TCRdb called clonotypes with MiXCR, one entry per CDR3 protein. The table lists approximately 1,000,000 distinct CDR3 sequences, under 45% of them singletons. The sample consisted of blood. Source of these receptors: an older woman in good health.

This clonotype was detected a few times. The CDR3 spells CASSNGLVSYNEQFF. DNA for the CDR3: TGTGCCAGCAGTAATGGGCTAGTATCCTACAATGAGCAGTTCTTC. The rearrangement joins TRBV27 to TRBJ2-1; D not resolved. Trimming shortened V by 5 bases and J by 1 base, and 12 bases separated the two germline ends. Germline lookup yields CDR1 MNHEY and CDR2 SMNVEV (reference sequence). The CDR3 extends over 15 amino acids.

The rearrangement links TRBV13 to TRBJ2-1, with 11 positions matching TRBD2. With V trimmed by 5 bases and J by 7 bases, 4 bases remained unmatched. This CDR3 has 14 residues. Germline assignment: CDR1 PRHDT and CDR2 FYEKMQ (reference sequence). CDR3 nucleotides: TGTGCCAGCAGCGTAGCGGGAGGGTCTAATGAGCAGTTCTTC. This sequence encodes CASSVAGGSNEQFF.

The chain links TRBV24-1 to TRBJ2-3; the D is unclear. CDR1 KGHDR and CDR2 SFDVKD come from the germline V gene. V was shortened by 1 base and J by 8 bases, with 3 bases between the two germline ends. The CDR3 consists of 11 residues. The CDR3: CATSDLVTQYF. CDR3 sequence (DNA): TGTGCCACCAGTGATTTAGTTACGCAGTATTTT.

This clonotype turned up a few times. The V and J genes are TRBV29-1 and TRBJ2-1; tentative D call: TRBD2 (6 bases). The CDR3 runs to 13 residues. CDR1 and CDR2 from the germline V gene are SQVTM and ANQGSEA. Trimming shortened V by 5 bases and J by 10 bases, and 18 bases separated the two germline ends. In DNA, the CDR3 is TGCAGCGTTCCTTATGGGCTGGCGGGAGAGCAGTTCTTC. This gives the protein CSVPYGLAGEQFF.

The rearrangement links TRBV10-3 to TRBJ2-7, with D maybe TRBD2 (5 bases). CDR1 ENHRY and CDR2 SYGVKD come from the germline V gene. V was cut by 3 bases and J by 4 bases, with 19 bases left in between. The CDR3 sequence is 16 residues long. In DNA form, the CDR3 reads TGTGCCATCAGTGATGGTTTAGCGCCGAGATTATACGAGCAGTACTTC. It yields the protein CAISDGLAPRLYEQYF.

This chain uses TRBV12-3 or TRBV12-4 with TRBJ1-4; unclear D gene. V was pared by 5 bases and J by 7 bases, with 14 bases between. The CDR3 runs 14 residues. This CDR3 reads CASSPTLGREKLFF. In DNA form, the CDR3 reads TGTGCCAGCAGTCCGACGCTCGGTCGTGAAAAACTGTTTTTT.

The chain recombines TRBV13 with TRBJ2-7; the match to TRBD2 covers 8 bases. This CDR3 contains 15 residues. CDR1 and CDR2 from the germline V gene are PRHDT and FYEKMQ (reference sequence). V gave up 2 bases and J gave up 4 bases; unmatched junction bases: 7. CDR3 loop: CASSLKSGRGYEQYF. The CDR3 DNA follows: TGTGCCAGCAGCTTAAAGAGCGGGAGAGGTTACGAGCAGTACTTC.

The rearrangement links TRBV20-1 to TRBJ2-5; possibly TRBD1 or TRBD2 for D (5 bases each). The last part of the DNA fits TRBJ2-7 better; the J call may be wrong. CDR1 is DFQATT and CDR2 is SNEGSKA in the germline V gene (reference sequence). The CDR3 extends over 11 amino acids. The CDR3 sequence: CSQSGGLEQYF. Written as DNA, the CDR3 is TGCAGTCAGAGTGGGGGTCTCGAGCAGTACTTC.

With respect to this clonotype: The junction differs from germline at one of its ends, possibly a read error. The chain uses TRBV6-6 and TRBJ1-5; D is possibly TRBD1 (5 bases). Germline V gene lookup returns CDR1 MNHNY and CDR2 SVGAGI (reference sequence). The CDR3 has 17 amino acids. Here the CDR3 DNA reads TGTGCCGGCAGTTACACCCCGGGACTGGATAGCAATCAGCCCCAGCATTTT. Translating gives CAGSYTPGLDSNQPQHF.

The chain employs TRBV15 and TRBJ2-5, with unresolved D. V dropped 1 base and J dropped 4 bases, with 7 bases sitting between them. In germline, CDR1 is LNHNV, CDR2 YYDKDF (reference sequence). The CDR3 contains 13 residues. The CDR3 protein is CATSRGRSETQYF. Here the CDR3 DNA reads TGTGCCACCAGCAGAGGTCGATCAGAGACCCAGTACTTC.

This clonotype was counted between two and nine times. The chain couples TRBV5-6 to TRBJ2-1; unclear D gene. V lost 7 bases, J lost 5 bases, and 7 bases lay in between. Germline V gene lookup returns CDR1 SGHDT and CDR2 YYEEEE. This CDR3 region has 11 residues. The CDR3 DNA sequence: TGTGCCAGCCTCGAGGACAATGAGCAGTTCTTC. Amino acids: CASLEDNEQFF.

This clonotype has only a few counts. The genes are TRBV12-3 or TRBV12-4 and TRBJ2-6, with 9 bases that match TRBD2. V trimming: 3 bases; J trimming: 4 bases; junction bases outside the gene matches: 7. This CDR3 contains 17 residues. The CDR3 region is CASSFLSGRVGANVLTF. CDR3 DNA: TGTGCCAGCAGTTTCCTTAGCGGGAGAGTAGGGGCCAACGTCCTGACTTTC.

This clonotype was detected a few times. CDR3 nucleotide sequence: TGCGCCAGCGACGGGGGGGCGAACACCGGGGAGCTGTTTTTT. It codes for CASDGGANTGELFF. J is TRBJ2-2 and V is TRBV5-1, with 8 nucleotides matching TRBD2. V dropped 7 bases and J dropped 0; count of bases not matched to a gene: 2. CDR3 length: 14 residues. The germline CDR1 and CDR2 sequences are SGHRS and YFSETQ.

The genes are TRBV18 and TRBJ1-1, with D possibly matching TRBD1 (5 bases). The germline V gene has CDR1 KGHSH and CDR2 LQKENI. The CDR3 loop spans 14 amino acids. V gave up 5 bases and J gave up 1 base, with 11 bases separating them. As DNA, the CDR3 is TGTGCCAGCTCAGCGGGGGGAGCGAACACTGAAGCTTTCTTT. It translates to CASSAGGANTEAFF.

The rearrangement links TRBV15 to TRBJ2-7, with D uncertain. Trimming left V 3 bases short and J 7 bases short, with 19 bases between. The CDR3 extends over 15 amino acids. Germline loops: CDR1 LNHNV, CDR2 YYDKDF (reference sequence). Here the CDR3 reads CATSRSSSTYNEQYF. In DNA form, the CDR3 reads TGTGCCACCAGCAGGTCCTCGTCAACGTACAATGAGCAGTACTTC.

The chain uses TRBV13 and TRBJ1-1; possible D gene TRBD1, 6 bases. Germline assignment: CDR1 PRHDT and CDR2 FYEKMQ (reference sequence). V lost 5 bases to trimming and J lost 0 bases, with 16 bases between them. The CDR3 is 16 amino acids. The CDR3 protein is CASSARRQAMNTEAFF. The CDR3 DNA reads as TGTGCCAGCAGCGCCCGTCGACAGGCCATGAACACTGAAGCTTTCTTT.

This clonotype was counted between two and nine times. In nucleotides, the CDR3 is TGTGCCAGCAGTACTCCTAGCGGGGGGGCCTACGAGCAGTACTTC. It codes for CASSTPSGGAYEQYF. The chain couples TRBV12-3 or TRBV12-4 to TRBJ2-7; 12 nucleotides line up with TRBD2. Trimming took 5 bases from V and 2 from J; bases not matched to a gene: 4. CDR3 size: 15 residues.

V is TRBV28 and J is TRBJ2-5, with no clear D. Deletions cut 2 bases from V and 5 bases from J, with 12 bases between. CDR1 and CDR2 (germline): MDHEN, SYDVKM. The CDR3 totals 14 residues. The CDR3, as DNA: TGTGCCAGCAGTTTAGATCCTCTACGGGAGACCCAGTACTTC. Its protein is CASSLDPLRETQYF.

About this clonotype: At one of its ends the junction is not consistent with the germline gene, which may arise from a read error. CDR3 bases: TGCGCCAGCAGCTTGGGAGTTCTTACACAGGGCTTATTCACTGTAGCTTTCTTT. Protein product: CASSLGVLTQGLFTVAFF. This chain uses TRBV5-1 with TRBJ1-1, with a weak D call TRBD1 (6 bases). CDR3 length equals 18 residues. Germline V CDR1 and CDR2: SGHRS, YFSETQ. Using reference TRBV5-1 and TRBJ1-1 for the parts outside the CDR3, the full variable domain is KAGVTQTPRYLIKTRGQQVTLSCSPISGHRSVSWYQQTPGQGLQFLFEYFSETQRNKGNFPGRFSGRQFSNSRSEMNVSTLELGDSALYLCASSLGVLTQGLFTVAFFGQGTRLTVV.

The V call is TRBV29-1, the J call TRBJ2-3; the D gene could be TRBD1 or TRBD2 (5 bases each). Trimming removed 6 bases at V and 0 bases at J, with 19 bases between. Germline V gives CDR1 SQVTM, CDR2 ANQGSEA. The CDR3 covers 16 residues. The CDR3 nucleotides are TGCAGCGTAAAGAGGGGTAGCGTCTCTAGCACAGATACGCAGTATTTT. Its translation: CSVKRGSVSSTDTQYF.

The rearrangement uses TRBV5-5 and TRBJ2-7; TRBD1 is a possible D gene (6 bases). V was pared by 4 bases and J by 1 base, with 15 bases between. The V gene's germline CDR1 is SGHKS and CDR2 YYEKEE (reference sequence). The CDR3 contains 15 residues. This CDR3 reads CASSASGTPSYEQYF. The DNA of the CDR3 is TGTGCCAGCAGCGCTTCCGGGACACCGTCCTACGAGCAGTACTTC. Full variable domain (rest looked up from reference TRBV5-5 and TRBJ2-7): DAGVTQSPTHLIKTRGQQVTLRCSPISGHKSVSWYQQVLGQGPQFIFQYYEKEERGRGNFPDRFSARQFPNYSSELNVNALLLGDSALYLCASSASGTPSYEQYFGPGTRLTVT.

This clonotype was found a few times. V usage is TRBV3-1 and J usage is TRBJ2-1, with TRBD2 as a possible D gene (6 bases). Germline lookup yields CDR1 LGHDT and CDR2 YNNKEL (reference sequence). V lost 3 bases and J lost 12, with 15 bases in between. This CDR3 is built from 13 residues. Here the CDR3 DNA reads TGTGCCAGCAGCCAGGTCCCGACTAGTACGCAGTTCTTC. Protein product: CASSQVPTSTQFF.

This clonotype has a handful of counts. The rearrangement uses TRBV28 and TRBJ2-3; weak D call: TRBD1 (6 bases). Germline V lookup: CDR1 MDHEN, CDR2 SYDVKM. V shed 3 bases and J shed 6 bases, with 16 bases lying between them. The CDR3 has 15 residues. The CDR3 sequence: CASSLTARQGDTQYF. The CDR3 bases are TGTGCCAGCAGTTTGACGGCCCGGCAGGGGGATACGCAGTATTTT.

V gene TRBV11-2 combines with J gene TRBJ2-5; D is unresolved. The CDR3 sequence is 14 residues long. The V gene's germline CDR1 is SGHAT and CDR2 FQNNGV. Trimming removed 5 bases at V and 1 base at J, with 11 bases between. CDR3 sequence reads: CASSAPFGQETQYF. The CDR3 coding sequence is TGTGCCAGCAGCGCGCCTTTCGGCCAAGAGACCCAGTACTTC.

The rearrangement joins TRBV7-9 to TRBJ1-1; possibly TRBD1 for D (5 bases). There are 15 residues in the CDR3. Trimming removed 6 bases at V and 1 base at J, with 15 bases between. CDR1 and CDR2 (germline): SEHNR, FQNEAQ (reference sequence). The CDR3 here is CASRAPLGGNTEAFF. DNA of the CDR3: TGTGCCAGCAGAGCGCCACTTGGGGGGAACACTGAAGCTTTCTTT.

The J gene is TRBJ2-1, the V gene TRBV2; the match to TRBD2 covers 14 bases. This CDR3 comprises 15 residues. V dropped 6 bases and J dropped 3; count of bases not matched to a gene: 1. Per germline, CDR1 SNHLY and CDR2 FYNNEI. This chain's CDR3 is CASSGLAGGYNEQFF. Here the CDR3 DNA reads TGTGCCAGCAGCGGACTAGCGGGAGGCTACAATGAGCAGTTCTTC.